This T cell receptor (beta chain) emerged from a study of cytomegalovirus exposure and HLA in healthy donors. The PCR used 60 Vbeta and 13 Jbeta primers. TCRdb's copy holds only in-frame clones and misses some; the assay was immunoSEQ multiplex PCR. The sample has over 75,000 clones; approximately 80% are singletons. The receptor was derived from an older woman in good health and CMV-seronegative. Source material: PBMCs.

The CDR3, as DNA: TGTGCCAGCAGCCCCTCAGGGGGCGGGAACACCTTC. This translates into CASSPSGGGNTF. The chain links TRBV5-6 to TRBJ1-2; 8 nucleotides match TRBD1. Germline CDR1 and CDR2: SGHDT and YYEEEE. The CDR3 has 12 amino acids. With V trimmed by 4 bases and J by 12 bases, 8 bases remained unmatched.